This entry concerns a single T cell receptor beta chain. Its antigen is unidentified. Each CDR3 protein gets one entry after TCRdb re-called the reads with MiXCR. This repertoire shows hundreds of thousands of distinct CDR3 sequences, 40% to 50% found once; its top ten account for 43%. This record comes from a study of T cell repertoires in cytomegalovirus infection. Study-wide results and limits: It was HLA-C-restricted CMV-specific TCR beta clonotypes that dominated the response ex vivo.

The material sequenced was cultured PBMCs, taken from culture after CMV antigen stimulation. This sequence originates from a human donor in good health (CMV status not recorded). Some clones in this sample may be carry-over from other donors' samples.

As DNA, the CDR3 is TGTGCCAGCAGCCGCTCTAGCGAACAGTTTTTT. Protein sequence: CASSRSSEQFF. This sequence joins TRBV7-2 and TRBJ2-2; D might be TRBD2 (6 bases). The germline V gene encodes CDR1 SGHTA and CDR2 FQGNSA. V was trimmed by 5 bases and J by 16 bases, leaving 14 bases between them. CDR3 length: 11 amino acids. Full variable domain (remainder filled in from reference TRBV7-2 and TRBJ2-2): GAGVSQSPSNKVTEKGKDVELRCDPISGHTALYWYRQSLGQGLEFLIYFQGNSAPDKSGLPSDRFSAERTGGSVSTLTIQRTQQEDSAVYLCASSRSSEQFFGEGSRLTVL.